The 25 T cell receptor beta chains below were found in one sample sequenced in a study of blood T cell repertoires in COVID-19. Here immunoSEQ multiplex PCR was the method, and the copy in TCRdb shows in-frame clones only, minus some. Among approximately 97,000 clones listed, more than 85% were seen once. What was sequenced was peripheral blood. The source of these receptors is a man younger than 35 with acute or convalescent COVID-19.

This clone occurred once. The chain has TRBV20-1 and TRBJ2-1, with 9 nucleotides matching TRBD2. In germline, CDR1 is DFQATT, CDR2 SNEGSKA (reference sequence). V gave up 3 bases and J gave up 5 bases; unmatched junction bases: 5. The CDR3 loop spans 14 amino acids. As DNA, the CDR3 is TGCAGTGCTAGTTCTAGCGGGATAGACAATGAGCAGTTCTTC. The encoded protein is CSASSSGIDNEQFF.

This chain joins TRBV7-8 and TRBJ1-1; D may be TRBD1 (5 bases). The germline V gene has CDR1 SGHVS and CDR2 FQNEAQ. The CDR3 covers 14 residues. V was cut by 5 bases and J by 4 bases, with 14 bases left in between. CDR3 nucleotides: TGTGCCAGCAGCCGAGGGAGGGGAGGCACTGAAGCTTTCTTT. Translating gives CASSRGRGGTEAFF. The full variable domain, with the rest looked up from reference TRBV7-8 and TRBJ1-1, is GAGVSQSPRYKVAKRGQDVALRCDPISGHVSLFWYQQALGQGPEFLTYFQNEAQLDKSGLPSDRFFAERPEGSVSTLKIQRTQQEDSAVYLCASSRGRGGTEAFFGQGTRLTVV.

This clone was counted only a few times. The chain recombines TRBV19 with TRBJ2-5; D unresolved. The CDR3 contains 13 residues. CDR1 is LNHDA, CDR2 SQIVND, per germline (reference sequence). Trimming stripped 3 bases from V and 2 bases from J, with 7 bases between. The CDR3 DNA is TGTGCCAGTAGTATTGACACTCAAGAGACCCAGTACTTC. This codes for CASSIDTQETQYF.

The V gene is TRBV5-1, the J gene TRBJ1-1; 9 bases line up with TRBD1. Germline CDR1 is SGHRS and CDR2 is YFSETQ. The CDR3 contains 14 residues. The trim removed 4 bases at V and 5 bases at J, leaving 6 bases unmatched. CDR3 in amino acids: CASSRDRARTEAFF. CDR3 nucleotide sequence: TGCGCCAGCAGCCGGGACAGGGCAAGGACTGAAGCTTTCTTT.

This clone was found once. This chain connects TRBV5-6 to TRBJ1-6; possible D gene TRBD1, 6 bases. The CDR3 runs to 14 residues. Looked up from germline, CDR1 is SGHDT and CDR2 is YYEEEE. Trimming removed 1 base at V and 8 bases at J, with 10 bases between. CDR3 sequence: CASSLRTEDSPLHF. In DNA form, the CDR3 reads TGTGCCAGCAGCTTGAGGACAGAGGATTCACCCCTCCACTTT.

Only one count was recorded for this clone. The chain uses TRBV19 and TRBJ2-7; 9 bases match TRBD1. This CDR3 is 14 amino acids long. Germline CDR1 and CDR2: LNHDA and SQIVND (reference sequence). With 5 bases clipped from V and 2 bases from J, the junction kept 4 bases outside the gene matches. The CDR3 region has the DNA TGTGCCAGTAGTTTCACAGGGGGCGCCTACGAGCAGTACTTC. Protein product: CASSFTGGAYEQYF.

This chain joins TRBV5-4 and TRBJ2-7; 8 bases line up with TRBD1. The CDR3 runs 13 residues. Germline loops: CDR1 SGHNT, CDR2 YYREEE (reference sequence). The ends lost 1 base at V and 6 bases at J; junction bases unmatched: 3. This CDR3 reads CASSLQTGAEQYF. The CDR3, as DNA: TGTGCCAGCAGCTTGCAGACAGGGGCCGAGCAGTACTTC.

V is TRBV23-1 and J is TRBJ2-1; 9 bases are a match to TRBD2. TRBV23-1 is annotated as an ORF whose role is uncertain. J was trimmed by 8 bases and V by 0 bases; bases with no gene match: 11. This CDR3 region has 17 residues. CDR3 loop: CASSQSISLAGRDEQFF. The CDR3 DNA reads TGCGCCAGCAGTCAATCGATATCCCTAGCGGGACGGGATGAGCAGTTCTTC.

The V and J genes are TRBV6-5 and TRBJ2-1; TRBD2 matches at 16 bases. Germline assignment: CDR1 MNHEY and CDR2 SVGAGI. The CDR3 has 15 residues. V gave up 8 bases and J gave up 12 bases; unmatched junction bases: 10. CDR3 sequence (DNA): TGTGCCAGCGGGTTTGGGACTAGCGGGGGGGCCAGGCAGTTCTTC. It encodes CASGFGTSGGARQFF.

This clone was detected only once. The chain joins TRBV6-1 to TRBJ2-7; 9 bases agree with TRBD2. Germline V gene data show CDR1 as MNHNS and CDR2 as SASEGT. This CDR3 comprises 15 residues. V lost 2 bases and J lost 5; bases outside the gene matches: 7. The CDR3 spells CASSELAGGFHEQYF. DNA of the CDR3: TGTGCCAGCAGTGAATTGGCGGGGGGGTTCCACGAGCAGTACTTC.

J is TRBJ1-1 and V is TRBV5-1; possible D gene TRBD1, 5 bases. Trimming left V 0 bases short and J 0 bases short, with 9 bases between. The CDR3 covers 15 residues. In germline, CDR1 is SGHRS, CDR2 YFSETQ. The CDR3, as DNA: TGCGCCAGCAGCTTGGCCGGGACTATGAACACTGAAGCTTTCTTT. It specifies CASSLAGTMNTEAFF.

The chain recombines TRBV10-3 with TRBJ1-5; D is possibly TRBD1 (6 bases). Germline loops: CDR1 ENHRY, CDR2 SYGVKD. The CDR3 is made up of 14 amino acids. Trimming shortened V by 6 bases and J by 2 bases, and 11 bases separated the two germline ends. The CDR3 region is CAISTGMGNQPQHF. CDR3 in DNA: TGTGCCATCAGCACAGGGATGGGCAATCAGCCCCAGCATTTT.

This chain joins TRBV4-1 and TRBJ2-7; 7 nucleotides match TRBD1. Germline V CDR1 and CDR2: MGHRA, YSYEKL. The CDR3 has 15 residues. J lost 4 bases, V lost 3 bases, and 9 bases had no gene match. The CDR3 DNA sequence: TGCGCCAGCAGCCAGGAGCGACAGGGAGAGTACGAGCAGTACTTC. This translates into CASSQERQGEYEQYF.

The chain recombines TRBV27 with TRBJ2-7; TRBD1 agrees at 10 bases. Germline CDR1 MNHEY, CDR2 SMNVEV (reference sequence). Trimming took 2 bases from V and 4 from J; bases not matched to a gene: 2. The CDR3 is 14 residues long. The CDR3 spells CASSLRDRGYEQYF. CDR3 nucleotides: TGTGCCAGCAGTTTAAGGGACAGGGGTTACGAGCAGTACTTC.

V is TRBV11-3 and J is TRBJ2-7; possibly TRBD1 for D (5 bases). This CDR3 is built from 15 residues. Germline loops: CDR1 SGHNT, CDR2 YENEEA. The V gene lost 0 bases and the J gene lost 6 bases, with 15 bases spanning the gap. The CDR3 nucleotides read TGTGCCAGCAGCTTAGAGCTGAGGCCAAGGGGCGAGCAGTACTTC. It translates to CASSLELRPRGEQYF. Full variable domain (missing parts from reference TRBV11-3 and TRBJ2-7): EAGVVQSPRYKIIEKKQPVAFWCNPISGHNTLYWYLQNLGQGPELLIRYENEEAVDDSQLPKDRFSAERLKGVDSTLKIQPAELGDSAVYLCASSLELRPRGEQYFGPGTRLTVT.

V usage is TRBV27 and J usage is TRBJ1-5; D unclear. Germline CDR1 MNHEY, CDR2 SMNVEV (reference sequence). V lost 10 bases and J 2 bases, leaving 24 bases between the germline ends. The CDR3 runs 17 residues. This CDR3 reads CATNYNLPLVCNQPQHF. CDR3 DNA sequence: TGTGCCACTAACTATAACCTCCCCCTTGTTTGCAATCAGCCCCAGCATTTT.

The chain recombines TRBV19 with TRBJ2-2; D unresolved. This CDR3 is 14 amino acids long. Trimming took 10 bases from V and 0 from J, leaving 12 bases between them. Germline V gene lookup returns CDR1 LNHDA and CDR2 SQIVND (reference sequence). In nucleotides, the CDR3 is TGTGCCATAAAGACGGAGACGAACACCGGGGAGCTGTTTTTT. Its translation: CAIKTETNTGELFF.

The chain links TRBV7-9 to TRBJ2-1; D perhaps matches TRBD2 (6 bases). CDR3 size: 17 residues. From germline, CDR1 is SEHNR and CDR2 FQNEAQ (reference sequence). V lost 5 bases and J 4 bases, leaving 21 bases between the germline ends. CDR3 nucleotide sequence: TGTGCCAGCAGCGCCCTGGAGGGGCAAGCTCCGTACAATGAGCAGTTCTTC. This codes for CASSALEGQAPYNEQFF.

The chain links TRBV3-1 (or the pseudogene TRBV3-2) to TRBJ2-3; D is unresolved. V dropped 0 bases and J dropped 2 bases, with 9 bases sitting between them. The germline V gene encodes CDR1 LGHDT and CDR2 YNNKEL (reference sequence). CDR3 length: 15 residues. CDR3 protein: CASSQDVAVTDTQYF. CDR3 DNA sequence: TGTGCCAGCAGCCAAGATGTCGCGGTCACAGATACGCAGTATTTT.

This clone has a single count. The chain has TRBV5-4 and TRBJ2-4, with 7 bases identical to TRBD1. The germline V gene has CDR1 SGHNT and CDR2 YYREEE (reference sequence). The CDR3 has 14 residues. Germline trimming cut 1 base from V and 6 bases from J; bases unmatched to any gene: 4. The CDR3 nucleotides read TGTGCCAGCAGCTTGTCGGGACAGCCAAACATTCAGTACTTC. Translating gives CASSLSGQPNIQYF.

This clone was observed a single time. The rearrangement links TRBV2 to TRBJ2-5; D uncertain. This CDR3 region has 13 residues. The ends were cut back, 6 bases at V and 7 bases at J, with 15 bases in the middle. Per the germline V gene, CDR1 is SNHLY and CDR2 is FYNNEI. CDR3 coding DNA: TGTGCCAGCAGGTTGAGTCCGTCTGCGACCCAGTACTTC. It encodes CASRLSPSATQYF.

In this sample, this clone turned up once. V gene TRBV4-1 combines with J gene TRBJ1-1, with 7 positions matching TRBD1. The CDR3 extends over 14 amino acids. Trimming at V came to 3 bases and at J to 1 base, leaving 2 bases not matched to a gene. Per the germline V gene, CDR1 is MGHRA and CDR2 is YSYEKL. In DNA form, the CDR3 reads TGCGCCAGCAGCCAGAGACAGGGGAACACTGAAGCTTTCTTT. The encoded protein is CASSQRQGNTEAFF.

The chain carries TRBV6-5 and TRBJ1-2; D call uncertain. Trimming cost V 0 bases and J 4 bases, with 9 bases left between them. This CDR3 region has 14 residues. Germline values: CDR1 MNHEY, CDR2 SVGAGI. The CDR3: CASSYSPPSYGYTF. Here the CDR3 DNA reads TGTGCCAGCAGTTACTCACCACCTAGCTATGGCTACACCTTC.

V is TRBV6-5 and J is TRBJ2-4; D unresolved. Germline V gene data show CDR1 as MNHEY and CDR2 as SVGAGI. The ends were cut back, 2 bases at V and 3 bases at J, with 8 bases in the middle. The CDR3 covers 14 residues. CDR3 sequence (DNA): TGTGCCAGCAGTTACGACACCAACAAAAACATTCAGTACTTC. Translated: CASSYDTNKNIQYF.

The chain has TRBV6-1 and TRBJ1-6, with 9 nucleotides matching TRBD1. The CDR3 spans 16 residues. Germline V gene lookup returns CDR1 MNHNS and CDR2 SASEGT. J gave up 10 bases and V 1 base, and 8 bases lay outside the gene matches. The CDR3 loop is CASSEVTGTGYSPLHF. The CDR3 DNA reads TGTGCCAGCAGTGAAGTGACCGGGACAGGGTACTCACCCCTCCACTTT.